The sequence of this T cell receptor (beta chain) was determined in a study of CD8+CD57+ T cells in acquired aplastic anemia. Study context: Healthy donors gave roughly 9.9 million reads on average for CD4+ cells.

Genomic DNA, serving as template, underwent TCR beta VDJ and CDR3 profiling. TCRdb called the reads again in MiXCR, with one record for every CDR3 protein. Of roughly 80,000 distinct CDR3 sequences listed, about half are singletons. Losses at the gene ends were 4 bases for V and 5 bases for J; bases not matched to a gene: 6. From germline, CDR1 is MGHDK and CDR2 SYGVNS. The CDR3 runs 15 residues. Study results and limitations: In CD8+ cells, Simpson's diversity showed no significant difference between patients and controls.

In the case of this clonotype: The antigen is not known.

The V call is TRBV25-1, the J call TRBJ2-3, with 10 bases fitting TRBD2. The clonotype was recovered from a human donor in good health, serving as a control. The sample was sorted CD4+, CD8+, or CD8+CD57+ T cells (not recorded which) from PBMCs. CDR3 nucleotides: TGTGCCAGCAGTGCCCTAGCGGGAGCAAAAGATACGCAGTATTTT. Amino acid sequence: CASSALAGAKDTQYF. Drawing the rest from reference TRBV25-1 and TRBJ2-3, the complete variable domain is EADIYQTPRYLVIGTGKKITLECSQTMGHDKMYWYQQDPGMELHLIHYSYGVNSTEKGDLSSESTVSRIRTEHFPLTLESARPSHTSQYLCASSALAGAKDTQYFGPGTRLTVL.